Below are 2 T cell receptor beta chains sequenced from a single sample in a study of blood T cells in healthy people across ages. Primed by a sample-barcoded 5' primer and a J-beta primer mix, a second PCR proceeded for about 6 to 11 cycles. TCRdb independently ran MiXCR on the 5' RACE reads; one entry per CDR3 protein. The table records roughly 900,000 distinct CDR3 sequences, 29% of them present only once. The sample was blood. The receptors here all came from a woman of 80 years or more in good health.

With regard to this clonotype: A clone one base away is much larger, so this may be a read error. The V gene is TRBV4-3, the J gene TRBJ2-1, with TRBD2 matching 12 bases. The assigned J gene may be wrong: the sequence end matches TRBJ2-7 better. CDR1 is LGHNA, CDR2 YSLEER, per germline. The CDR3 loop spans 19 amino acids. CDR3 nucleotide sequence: TGCGCCAGCAGCCAAGATGGGCTAGCGGGGGGGAGCTCCTACAATGAGCAGTACTTC. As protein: CASSQDGLAGGSSYNEQYF.

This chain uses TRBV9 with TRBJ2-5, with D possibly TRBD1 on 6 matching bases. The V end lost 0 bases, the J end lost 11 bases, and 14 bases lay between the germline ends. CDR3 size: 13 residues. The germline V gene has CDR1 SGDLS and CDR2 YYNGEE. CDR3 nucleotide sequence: TGTGCCAGCAGCGTAGGGACAGCTAATGAGCAGTACTTC. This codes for CASSVGTANEQYF.